This paragraph reports one TCR beta chain. Its specific antigen is unknown. Base qualities are not at hand, and no much larger clone is one base apart. Trimming leaves V shorter by 4 bases and J shorter by 0 bases, with the junction holding 7 bases beyond the gene matches. Looking up the germline V gene (reference sequence) yields CDR1 DFQATT and CDR2 SNEGSKA. From cysteine to phenylalanine, the CDR3 is 17 amino acids long. The only DNA kept is the CDR3, 51 bases in frame from the first base. Only healthy Caucasian donors were included. Three pairs of female monozygotic twins, all aged 18 to 29 years, were included in the twin cohort. Positive isolation kits from Invitrogen were used to isolate the CD4+ and CD8+ T cell populations. This record belongs to a study of identical twins (dated by TCRdb to the mid-2010s). Regarding the complete study: TCR alpha and beta repertoires from monozygotic twins, unrelated adults of various ages and cord blood were deep-sequenced to test whether fetal clonotypes persist. Replicate twin experiments were performed at different times using different library preparation protocols to rule out contamination. Overall study outcomes, separate from this receptor: Because the same donors could not be followed over many years, the conclusions depended on cross-sectional statistical analysis. Recombination models systematically underestimated out-of-frame TCR alpha sharing in monozygotic twins but agreed with sharing between unrelated individuals. Compared with coincidental sharing between unrelated individuals, out-of-frame TCR alpha sequences shared between twins had an excess of sequences with low generation probability. Abundant cord blood beta clonotypes carried fewer insertions; young adult naive repertoires showed a weaker similar trend, while memory repertoires showed none. In beta out-of-frame sequences, excess twin sharing was weaker, because having fewer shared sequences lowered the signal-to-noise ratio. Invariant T cells such as MAIT and iNKT could partly confound zero-insertion analyses, though diverse VJ usage argued against this for most clonotypes.

Library construction relied on 5' RACE. Instrument used: Illumina HiSeq 2000. Template switching introduced a universal primer binding site; the final cDNA contained a unique molecular identifier, enabling accurate counting of TCR cDNA molecules. Specific primers in the conserved constant-segment region were used to synthesize first-strand cDNA for TCR alpha and beta chains. Each cDNA library was double barcoded, with a SMART-Mk sample barcode plus Illumina barcodes, to control for contamination. Two successive PCR steps introduced TruSeq adapter sequences along with Illumina sample barcodes. The Illumina HiSeq platform was used with custom primers to sequence TCR alpha and beta cDNA libraries. The authors' pipeline ran thus. Unique molecular identifiers were extracted from raw reads with MiGEC, and CDR3 positions were determined with MiXCR. For each individual, recombination models were inferred using an EM algorithm with the repgenHMM and IGoR tools. Shared clonotypes were analyzed with the tcR package in R, and sharing was normalized by the product of cloneset sizes. Out-of-frame nonproductive sequences were analyzed to study raw recombination free of thymic and clonal selection effects. The public reads were reprocessed in TCRdb via fastp at Q25 and MiXCR, keeping in-frame beta chains. When rows share a CDR3 protein, they turn into one entry using the most common DNA and genes. It is TCRdb's table, rather than the study itself, that gives the V and J calls and clone size. This sample comprises 400,000 to 500,000 distinct CDR3 sequences, roughly 13% of them detected only once. More than 0.8% of the sample is in the top ten clones.

These same data were also listed under a study on yellow fever vaccine responses in identical twins. As noted in the second study: The authors reported that the T cell response to vaccination in identical twins appeared partly convergent and partly personalized. The study precisely tracked vaccine-responding T cell clones in identical twins.

The chain joins TRBV20-1 to TRBJ2-6; 9 of the junction bases match TRBD2. Sequencing was performed on CD4+ T cells sorted from blood. The TCR originated in a woman aged 18-35 years in good health. The CDR3 has the sequence CSATGSGGHSGANVLTF. In nucleotide form, the sequence is TGCAGTGCTACAGGAAGCGGGGGGCACTCTGGGGCCAACGTCCTGACTTTC.